The 26 T cell receptor beta chains below come from one sample, sequenced in a study of regulatory T cells in long-lasting Graves disease. Documented time point: newly diagnosed GD, antithyroid drugs for less than 3 months. RNA from PBMCs was the source of the TCR library. Library construction for TCR beta used iRepertoire HTBI primers and Arm-PCR of CDR3 regions. A single record per CDR3 protein comes from TCRdb applying MiXCR to the multiplex PCR reads. The data contain some 220,000 distinct CDR3 sequences, approximately 19% of them singletons. These data also formed part of another study, on T cells in Graves' hyperthyroidism and ophthalmopathy.

Here the sequenced sample was peripheral blood mononuclear cells (PBMCs), taken at new diagnosis, from a patient treated with antithyroid drugs. Every receptor here comes from a woman aged 30 to 39 with Graves disease.

This clonotype has ten or more counts. The chain joins TRBV9 to TRBJ1-1, with D maybe TRBD1 (6 bases). This CDR3 has 17 residues. CDR1 SGDLS and CDR2 YYNGEE come from the germline V gene. The V gene lost 0 bases and the J gene lost 1 base, with 16 bases spanning the gap. The CDR3 DNA reads TGTGCCAGCAGCGTAGATCCCCCACAGGGAACGAACACTGAAGCTTTCTTT. Translation: CASSVDPPQGTNTEAFF.

This clonotype was observed many times. This chain joins TRBV28 and TRBJ1-1; maybe TRBD1 (6 bases). Germline V gene data show CDR1 as MDHEN and CDR2 as SYDVKM. The CDR3 runs to 13 residues. Trimming removed 8 bases at V and 0 bases at J, with 10 bases between. The CDR3 loop reads CASLDSMNTEAFF. Here the CDR3 DNA reads TGTGCCAGCCTGGACAGCATGAACACTGAAGCTTTCTTT.

This clonotype has ten or more counts. The V and J genes are TRBV12-3 or TRBV12-4 and TRBJ2-5; unclear D gene. Trimming took 1 base from V and 5 from J, leaving 14 bases between them. The CDR3 contains 15 residues. The DNA for the CDR3 is TGTGCCAGCAGTTTAGGGGCTAGAGTGGGGGAGACCCAGTACTTC. Translation gives CASSLGARVGETQYF.

This rearrangement joins TRBV18 to TRBJ2-3; D is unresolved. Germline V CDR1 and CDR2: KGHSH, LQKENI. The CDR3 runs 14 residues. Trimming took 4 bases from V and 0 from J, leaving 8 bases between them. The DNA for the CDR3 is TGTGCCAGCTCACGCCCATCGAGCACAGATACGCAGTATTTT. Translation: CASSRPSSTDTQYF.

The sample holds many counts of this clonotype. The V call is TRBV30, the J call TRBJ1-5; D remains ambiguous. Per germline, CDR1 GTSNPN and CDR2 SVGIG (reference sequence). This CDR3 contains 12 residues. Trimming removed 2 bases from V and 6 bases from J, with 8 bases in between. Written as DNA, the CDR3 is TGTGCCTGGAGTTTCCCGTTTCAGCCCCAGCATTTT. Translated, it gives CAWSFPFQPQHF.

Ten or more counts support this clonotype. This chain connects TRBV9 to TRBJ1-4; D is perhaps TRBD1 (6 bases). The germline gives CDR1 SGDLS, CDR2 YYNGEE. V was pared by 0 bases and J by 5 bases, with 8 bases between. The CDR3 extends over 14 amino acids. Here the CDR3 DNA reads TGTGCCAGCAGCGTAGCAGGGGTAAATGAAAAACTGTTTTTT. Encoded protein: CASSVAGVNEKLFF.

Note on this clonotype: A single base is all that separates this from a far larger clone, so a read error is likely. The chain uses TRBV7-2 and TRBJ1-6; 9 positions agree with TRBD1. Looked up from germline, CDR1 is SGHTA and CDR2 is FQGNSA. V dropped 5 bases and J dropped 0; count of bases not matched to a gene: 5. There are 17 residues in the CDR3. The chain's CDR3 is CASSAGQGLSYNSPLHF. CDR3 coding DNA: TGTGCCAGCAGCGCTGGACAGGGGCTCTCCTATAATTCACCCCTCCACTTT.

Points on this clonotype: This may be a read error, as it is one base from a much larger clone. This chain connects TRBV10-1 to TRBJ2-5; no reliable D call. V was trimmed by 0 bases and J by 1 base, leaving 15 bases between them. In germline, CDR1 is WNHNN, CDR2 SYGVQD (reference sequence). The CDR3 runs to 17 residues. The DNA of the CDR3 is TGCGCCAGCAGTGAGTCTCCGAGTGGGTGCGGCCAAGAGACCCAGTACTTC. Its protein is CASSESPSGCGQETQYF.

This clonotype has a count of ten or more. The chain is built from TRBV2 and TRBJ1-1; D may be TRBD1 (5 bases). Per germline, CDR1 SNHLY and CDR2 FYNNEI. V dropped 7 bases and J dropped 0 bases, with 12 bases sitting between them. The CDR3 is 14 residues long. The CDR3 DNA reads TGTGCCAGCACCAGACAGATCATGAACACTGAAGCTTTCTTT. Encoded protein: CASTRQIMNTEAFF. The entire variable domain, with the rest obtained from reference TRBV2 and TRBJ1-1, is as follows: EPEVTQTPSHQVTQMGQEVILRCVPISNHLYFYWYRQILGQKVEFLVSFYNNEISEKSEIFDDQFSVERPDGSNFTLKIRSTKLEDSAMYFCASTRQIMNTEAFFGQGTRLTVV.

This clonotype was found many times. The chain couples TRBV10-2 to TRBJ1-2, with TRBD1 as a possible D gene (6 bases). This CDR3 comprises 14 residues. Deletions cut 6 bases from V and 8 bases from J, with 19 bases between. Germline V CDR1 and CDR2: WSHSY, SAAADI. The CDR3 is CASSHRDALPGYTF. CDR3 nucleotides: TGCGCCAGCAGCCACAGGGACGCCCTGCCCGGCTACACCTTC.

The sample holds many counts of this clonotype. J is TRBJ2-3 and V is TRBV12-3 or TRBV12-4; 7 bases are shared with TRBD2. The length of the CDR3 is 15 residues. With 5 bases clipped from V and 5 bases from J, the junction kept 10 bases outside the gene matches. The DNA for the CDR3 is TGTGCCAGCAGTCAAGATAGCGGGCGTAGAGATACGCAGTATTTT. This codes for CASSQDSGRRDTQYF.

There are many counts of this clonotype. V and J are TRBV9 and TRBJ1-1; D is ambiguous. V lost 0 bases and J lost 1, with 10 bases in between. Germline-derived CDR1 and CDR2 are SGDLS and YYNGEE. The CDR3 contains 15 residues. CDR3 nucleotide sequence: TGTGCCAGCAGCGTAGATGGGATGCGGAACACTGAAGCTTTCTTT. This sequence encodes CASSVDGMRNTEAFF. Full variable domain (remainder filled in from reference TRBV9 and TRBJ1-1): DSGVTQTPKHLITATGQRVTLRCSPRSGDLSVYWYQQSLDQGLQFLIQYYNGEERAKGNILERFSAQQFPDLHSELNLSSLELGDSALYFCASSVDGMRNTEAFFGQGTRLTVV.

This clonotype occurred many times. The J gene is TRBJ1-2, the V gene TRBV2; TRBD1 matches at 10 bases. The ends lost 7 bases at V and 8 bases at J; junction bases unmatched: 10. This CDR3 comprises 14 residues. Germline V CDR1 and CDR2: SNHLY, FYNNEI. CDR3 DNA sequence: TGTGCCAGCATTCCACGGACAGGGGGAAGCGGCTACACCTTC. Its protein is CASIPRTGGSGYTF. The full variable domain, completed using reference TRBV2 and TRBJ1-2, is EPEVTQTPSHQVTQMGQEVILRCVPISNHLYFYWYRQILGQKVEFLVSFYNNEISEKSEIFDDQFSVERPDGSNFTLKIRSTKLEDSAMYFCASIPRTGGSGYTFGSGTRLTVV.

This clonotype has just one count. The rearrangement joins TRBV7-3 to TRBJ2-5; 10 nucleotides match TRBD2. The CDR3 totals 16 residues. The germline V gene has CDR1 SGHTA and CDR2 FQGTGA. The J segment lost 5 bases and the V segment lost 0 bases, leaving 6 bases of the junction unmatched. CDR3 DNA sequence: TGTGCCAGCAGCTTAACGGTAGCGGGAGGATTGGAGACCCAGTACTTC. It specifies CASSLTVAGGLETQYF.

Many counts were recorded for this clonotype. The chain carries TRBV30 and TRBJ1-1, with D tentatively TRBD1 (5 bases). CDR1 and CDR2 (germline): GTSNPN, SVGIG (reference sequence). The CDR3 totals 13 residues. Trimming stripped 2 bases from V and 5 bases from J, with 12 bases between. The CDR3 reads CAWSTLGGTEAFF. CDR3 DNA: TGTGCCTGGAGTACATTGGGGGGAACTGAAGCTTTCTTT. The full variable domain, rest sourced from reference TRBV30 and TRBJ1-1, is SQTIHQWPATLVQPVGSPLSLECTVEGTSNPNLYWYRQAAGRGLQLLFYSVGIGQISSEVPQNLSASRPQDRQFILSSKKLLLSDSGFYLCAWSTLGGTEAFFGQGTRLTVV.

This clonotype was observed at least ten times. The CDR3 DNA sequence: TGTGCCAGCACCTACGACTGGGGGTGGGGGGAGCTGTTTTTT. Translation gives CASTYDWGWGELFF. This sequence joins TRBV6-1 and TRBJ2-2; possibly TRBD1 or TRBD2 for D (5 bases each). Trimming removed 7 bases at V and 8 bases at J, with 17 bases between. Germline loops: CDR1 MNHNS, CDR2 SASEGT. The CDR3 is 14 amino acids.

Regarding this clonotype: A read error is possible here, since a much larger clone lies one base away. This CDR3 is missing its conserved last phenylalanine or tryptophan, likely due to a read error. The V and J genes are TRBV11-2 and TRBJ2-5; TRBD2 aligns across 7 bases. The CDR3 is 16 residues long. Germline assignment: CDR1 SGHAT and CDR2 FQNNGV. The CDR3 region has the DNA TGCGCCAGCAGCCAAGATCTGGGCGGGGGTCGAGAGACCCAGTACTCC. Translating gives CASSQDLGGGRETQYS.

This clonotype was counted at least ten times. The J gene is TRBJ2-2, the V gene TRBV27; no definite D call. The CDR3 runs 13 residues. Trimming left V 8 bases short and J 6 bases short, with 13 bases between. Germline V gene data show CDR1 as MNHEY and CDR2 as SMNVEV (reference sequence). CDR3 region: CASSDPPPGELFF. For the CDR3, the DNA is TGTGCCAGCTCCGACCCCCCCCCCGGGGAGCTGTTTTTT.

This clonotype was recorded many times. The chain joins TRBV11-2 to TRBJ2-3, with 11 bases matching TRBD2. J was trimmed by 2 bases and V by 1 base; bases with no gene match: 14. Germline V CDR1 and CDR2: SGHAT, FQNNGV. CDR3 size: 20 residues. The CDR3 sequence is CASSLGGMGVAGGYTDTQYF. DNA for the CDR3: TGTGCCAGCAGCTTAGGGGGGATGGGGGTAGCGGGGGGGTACACAGATACGCAGTATTTT.

This clonotype was counted a few times. The V and J genes are TRBV27 and TRBJ2-3; D is unresolved. Germline V gene data show CDR1 as MNHEY and CDR2 as SMNVEV (reference sequence). The length of the CDR3 is 12 residues. V lost 6 bases and J lost 0, with 4 bases in between. The CDR3 nucleotides read TGTGCCAGCAGGCGCAGCACAGATACGCAGTATTTT. This translates into CASRRSTDTQYF.

This clonotype was recorded at least ten times. The V gene is TRBV28, the J gene TRBJ1-3; D unclear. The CDR3 has 15 residues. Trimming left V 5 bases short and J 5 bases short, with 16 bases between. The germline gives CDR1 MDHEN, CDR2 SYDVKM. The CDR3 DNA reads TGTGCCAGCAGTCCCCCCCGGGCAGCCCGAAACACCATATATTTT. Amino acids: CASSPPRAARNTIYF.

This clonotype was counted ten times or more. The V gene is TRBV19, the J gene TRBJ1-2, with a tentative D call TRBD1 (6 bases). Germline CDR1 and CDR2: LNHDA and SQIVND (reference sequence). Trimming removed 5 bases from V and 10 bases from J, with 17 bases in between. This CDR3 is 13 amino acids long. DNA for the CDR3: TGTGCCAGTAGTCCCCGGGAGGGGGGCGACTACACCTTC. Translated: CASSPREGGDYTF.

The sample holds many counts of this clonotype. V gene TRBV19 combines with J gene TRBJ1-1, with no clear D. V was trimmed by 5 bases and J by 5 bases, leaving 9 bases between them. CDR3 size: 12 residues. CDR1 is LNHDA and CDR2 is SQIVND in the germline V gene (reference sequence). The CDR3 protein is CASSYEWTEAFF. CDR3 bases: TGTGCCAGTAGTTACGAATGGACTGAAGCTTTCTTT.

The chain is built from TRBV6-5 and TRBJ1-5; 11 nucleotides line up with TRBD1. The germline V gene encodes CDR1 MNHEY and CDR2 SVGAGI. The CDR3 extends over 17 amino acids. V shed 4 bases and J 5 bases; nucleotides not matched to a gene: 10. The CDR3 protein is CASSSGQGAVNDQPQHF. CDR3 bases: TGTGCCAGCAGTTCCGGACAGGGGGCGGTGAACGATCAGCCCCAGCATTTT.

This clonotype appeared many times. This chain joins TRBV6-1 and TRBJ1-5; possible D gene TRBD1, 6 bases. Germline CDR1 and CDR2: MNHNS and SASEGT. This CDR3 has 12 amino acids. Trimming took off 10 bases at V and 2 bases at J, with 9 bases between the two ends. For the CDR3, the DNA is TGTGCCACCTGGACAGGCAATCAGCCCCAGCATTTT. Amino acids: CATWTGNQPQHF.

This clonotype came up many times. The chain uses TRBV11-2 and TRBJ2-7; 9 bases are shared with TRBD2. With 0 bases clipped from V and 4 bases from J, the junction kept 1 base outside the gene matches. Per the germline V gene, CDR1 is SGHAT and CDR2 is FQNNGV. The CDR3 is 14 residues long. This CDR3 is CASSLDSGGYEQYF. DNA for the CDR3: TGTGCCAGCAGCTTAGACAGCGGGGGGTACGAGCAGTACTTC.